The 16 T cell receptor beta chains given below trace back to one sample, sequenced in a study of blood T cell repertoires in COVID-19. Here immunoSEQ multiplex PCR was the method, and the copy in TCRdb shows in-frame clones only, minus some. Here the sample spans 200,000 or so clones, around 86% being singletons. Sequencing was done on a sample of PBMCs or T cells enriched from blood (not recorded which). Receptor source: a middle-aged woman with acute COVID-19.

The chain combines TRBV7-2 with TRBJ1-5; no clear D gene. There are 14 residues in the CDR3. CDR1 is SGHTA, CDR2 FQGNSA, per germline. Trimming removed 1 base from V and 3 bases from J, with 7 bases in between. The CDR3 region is CASSLGVLNQPQHF. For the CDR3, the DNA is TGTGCCAGCAGCTTAGGAGTCCTCAATCAGCCCCAGCATTTT.

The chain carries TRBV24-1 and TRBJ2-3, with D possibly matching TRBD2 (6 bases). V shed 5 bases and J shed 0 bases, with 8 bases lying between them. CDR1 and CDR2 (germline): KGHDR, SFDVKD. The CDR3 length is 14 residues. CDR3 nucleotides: TGTGCCACCAGTGGACTAGGAAGCACAGATACGCAGTATTTT. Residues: CATSGLGSTDTQYF.

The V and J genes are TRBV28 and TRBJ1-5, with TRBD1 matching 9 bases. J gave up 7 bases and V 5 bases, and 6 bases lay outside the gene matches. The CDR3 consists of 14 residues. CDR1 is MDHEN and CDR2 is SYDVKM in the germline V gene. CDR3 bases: TGTGCCAGCAGTAGGGACAGGGCGGGGCAGCCCCAGCATTTT. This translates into CASSRDRAGQPQHF.

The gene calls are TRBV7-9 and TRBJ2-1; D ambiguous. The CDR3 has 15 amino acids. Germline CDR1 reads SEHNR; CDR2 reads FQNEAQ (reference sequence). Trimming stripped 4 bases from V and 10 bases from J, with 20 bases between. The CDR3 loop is CASSSSISLVGEQFF. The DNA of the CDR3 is TGTGCCAGCAGCTCTAGTATATCCCTAGTAGGAGAGCAGTTCTTC.

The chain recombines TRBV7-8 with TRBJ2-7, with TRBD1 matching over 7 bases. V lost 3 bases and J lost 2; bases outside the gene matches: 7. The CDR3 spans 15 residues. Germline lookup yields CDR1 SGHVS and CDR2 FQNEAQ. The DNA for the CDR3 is TGTGCCAGCAGCTTGGAACAGGGGCCGACCTACGAGCAGTACTTC. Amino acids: CASSLEQGPTYEQYF.

The CDR3 DNA follows: TGTGCCAGTCGAGATTACACTGAAGCTTTCTTT. As protein: CASRDYTEAFF. V is TRBV19 and J is TRBJ1-1; D is ambiguous. The CDR3 sequence is 11 residues long. V lost 8 bases, J lost 3 bases, and 7 bases lay in between. Germline-derived CDR1 and CDR2 are LNHDA and SQIVND (reference sequence). Using reference TRBV19 and TRBJ1-1 for the parts outside the CDR3, the full variable domain is DGGITQSPKYLFRKEGQNVTLSCEQNLNHDAMYWYRQDPGQGLRLIYYSQIVNDFQKGDIAEGYSVSREKKESFPLTVTSAQKNPTAFYLCASRDYTEAFFGQGTRLTVV.

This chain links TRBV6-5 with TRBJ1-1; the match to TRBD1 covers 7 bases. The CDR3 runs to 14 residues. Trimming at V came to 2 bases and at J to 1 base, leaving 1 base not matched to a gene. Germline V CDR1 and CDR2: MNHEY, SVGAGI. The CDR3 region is CASSYRTGNTEAFF. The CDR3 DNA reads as TGTGCCAGCAGTTACCGGACAGGGAACACTGAAGCTTTCTTT.

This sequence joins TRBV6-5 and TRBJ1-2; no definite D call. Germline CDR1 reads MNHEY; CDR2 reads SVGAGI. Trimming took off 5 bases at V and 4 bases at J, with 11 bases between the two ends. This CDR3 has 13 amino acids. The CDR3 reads CASSIALSYGYTF. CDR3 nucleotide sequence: TGTGCCAGCAGTATAGCGCTAAGCTATGGCTACACCTTC.

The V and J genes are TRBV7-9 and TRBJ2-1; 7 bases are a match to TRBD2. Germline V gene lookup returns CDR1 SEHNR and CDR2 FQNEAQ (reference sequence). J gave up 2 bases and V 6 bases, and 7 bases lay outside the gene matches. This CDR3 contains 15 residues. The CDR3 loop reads CASSKAGVPYNEQFF. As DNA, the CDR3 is TGTGCCAGCAGTAAGGCGGGAGTCCCCTACAATGAGCAGTTCTTC.

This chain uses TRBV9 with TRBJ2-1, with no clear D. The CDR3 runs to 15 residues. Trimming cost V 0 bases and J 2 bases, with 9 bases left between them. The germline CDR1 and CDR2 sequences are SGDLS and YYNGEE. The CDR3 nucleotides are TGTGCCAGCAGCGTAGGAAGCCAGGCCTACAATGAGCAGTTCTTC. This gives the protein CASSVGSQAYNEQFF.

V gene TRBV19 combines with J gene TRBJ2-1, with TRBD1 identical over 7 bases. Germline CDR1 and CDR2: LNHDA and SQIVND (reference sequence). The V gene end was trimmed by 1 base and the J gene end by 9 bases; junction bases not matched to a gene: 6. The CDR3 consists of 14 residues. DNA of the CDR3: TGTGCCAGTAGTATAGGGAGCCAGGGGGTTGAGCAGTTCTTC. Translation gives CASSIGSQGVEQFF.

The CDR3, as DNA: TGTGCCAGCAGTTCGACAGGGGGCTCCGACTATGGCTACACCTTC. It encodes CASSSTGGSDYGYTF. The chain uses TRBV28 and TRBJ1-2; 10 bases are a match to TRBD1. V shed 4 bases, J shed 3 bases, and the junction held 5 bases outside the gene matches. The CDR3 totals 15 residues. Germline lookup yields CDR1 MDHEN and CDR2 SYDVKM.

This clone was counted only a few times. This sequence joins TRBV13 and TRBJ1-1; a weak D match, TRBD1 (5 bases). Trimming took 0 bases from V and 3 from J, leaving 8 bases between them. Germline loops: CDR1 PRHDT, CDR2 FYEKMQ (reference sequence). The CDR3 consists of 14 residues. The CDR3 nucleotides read TGTGCCAGCAGCTTAGGTGCGGGGGACACTGAAGCTTTCTTT. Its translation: CASSLGAGDTEAFF.

The CDR3 bases are TGTGCCAGCAGCTTAGTCTCAGCGGGAAAAGGATCCTCCTACGAGCAGTACTTC. This sequence encodes CASSLVSAGKGSSYEQYF. The rearrangement joins TRBV7-9 to TRBJ2-7; 7 positions match TRBD2. Germline trimming cut 1 base from V and 0 bases from J; bases unmatched to any gene: 12. In germline, CDR1 is SEHNR, CDR2 FQNEAQ (reference sequence). The CDR3 extends over 18 amino acids.

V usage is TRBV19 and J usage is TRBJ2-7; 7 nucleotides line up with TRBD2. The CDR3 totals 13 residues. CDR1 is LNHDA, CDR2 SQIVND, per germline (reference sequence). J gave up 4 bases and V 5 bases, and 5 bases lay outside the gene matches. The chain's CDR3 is CASSPGGSYEQYF. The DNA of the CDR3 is TGTGCCAGTAGTCCGGGGGGTTCTTACGAGCAGTACTTC.

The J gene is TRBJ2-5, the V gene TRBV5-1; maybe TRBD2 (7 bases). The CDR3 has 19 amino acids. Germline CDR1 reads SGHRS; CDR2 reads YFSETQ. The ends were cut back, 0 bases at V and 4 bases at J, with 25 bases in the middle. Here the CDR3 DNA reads TGCGCCAGCAGCTTGGTTAAGGGGGGGCTAGCGGCCAAGGGAGAGACCCAGTACTTC. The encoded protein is CASSLVKGGLAAKGETQYF.